What follows are 7 T cell receptor beta chains derived from one specimen sequenced in a study of monozygotic twins with inflammatory bowel disease. TCRdb reprocessed the 5' RACE reads, keeping one entry per CDR3 protein, no DNA. The sample has 200,000 to 250,000 distinct CDR3 sequences; the top ten hold roughly 8%. Input material: blood. Receptors were obtained from a human donor with ulcerative colitis or Crohn's disease, or a healthy co-twin of an affected twin (not recorded which).

V and J are TRBV28 and TRBJ2-7; as DNA is missing, the TRBD1 call by TCRdb cannot be tested. This CDR3 comprises 13 residues. Germline V gene lookup returns CDR1 MDHEN and CDR2 SYDVKM. The CDR3 region is CASSRAPSYEQYF.

V usage is TRBV4-3 and J usage is TRBJ2-1; TCRdb picks TRBD2, but there is no DNA to check that call. Germline assignment: CDR1 LGHNA and CDR2 YSLEER. The CDR3 consists of 18 residues. CDR3 residues: CASSQRLAGVSSYNEQFF.

The chain recombines TRBV3-1 with TRBJ2-2; TCRdb picks TRBD2, but there is no DNA to check that call. This CDR3 comprises 16 residues. Germline CDR1 is LGHDT and CDR2 is YNNKEL (reference sequence). The CDR3 here is CASSRRTSGNTGELFF.

V usage is TRBV28 and J usage is TRBJ2-1; TCRdb returns TRBD2, unconfirmable since there is no DNA. Germline V gives CDR1 MDHEN, CDR2 SYDVKM. This CDR3 is built from 16 residues. The CDR3 protein is CASSWTSKKAGDEQFF.

The chain couples TRBV5-1 to TRBJ2-2. CDR1 is SGHRS, CDR2 YFSETQ, per germline. The CDR3 spans 14 residues. The CDR3 sequence is CASSLTPSTGELFF.

The gene calls are TRBV4-3 and TRBJ2-3; no DNA is available, so the TRBD2 call from TCRdb remains unchecked. This CDR3 comprises 14 residues. The germline gives CDR1 LGHNA, CDR2 YSLEER. The CDR3 sequence is CASSREDRTDTQYF.

This sequence joins TRBV2 and TRBJ1-4. From germline, CDR1 is SNHLY and CDR2 FYNNEI. This CDR3 has 17 amino acids. CDR3 sequence reads: CASSAGGPRGANEKLFF.